The text below deals with one T cell receptor beta chain. The data were obtained in a study of sequential checkpoint blockade in melanoma. Study summary: Each arm's sequence ended with maintenance nivolumab.

The V end lost 0 bases, the J end lost 6 bases, and 8 bases lay between the germline ends. CDR3 length: 14 amino acids. CDR1 is MNHEY and CDR2 is SVGAGI in the germline V gene. Clones were read by immunoSEQ multiplex PCR, and TCRdb kept only the in-frame ones, dropping some. The repertoire holds 17,000 or so clones, 70% to 80% seen once, with roughly 12% in the top ten. The sample's treatment: randomized to nivolumab then ipilimumab (arm A) or the reverse (arm B). None of the patients previously received DNA-damaging chemotherapy. Sorted cells were live CD3+CD8+, lacking CD19 and CD56, from PBMCs. This receptor was identified in a human donor with melanoma. This sequence joins TRBV6-5 and TRBJ1-4; D gene uncertain. The sample here was CD8+ T cells sorted from blood (inferred from file names), taken from a patient given nivolumab and ipilimumab in sequence. In DNA form, the CDR3 reads TGTGCCAGCAGTTACTCCGGGGTGGATGAAAAACTGTTTTTT. It translates to CASSYSGVDEKLFF.